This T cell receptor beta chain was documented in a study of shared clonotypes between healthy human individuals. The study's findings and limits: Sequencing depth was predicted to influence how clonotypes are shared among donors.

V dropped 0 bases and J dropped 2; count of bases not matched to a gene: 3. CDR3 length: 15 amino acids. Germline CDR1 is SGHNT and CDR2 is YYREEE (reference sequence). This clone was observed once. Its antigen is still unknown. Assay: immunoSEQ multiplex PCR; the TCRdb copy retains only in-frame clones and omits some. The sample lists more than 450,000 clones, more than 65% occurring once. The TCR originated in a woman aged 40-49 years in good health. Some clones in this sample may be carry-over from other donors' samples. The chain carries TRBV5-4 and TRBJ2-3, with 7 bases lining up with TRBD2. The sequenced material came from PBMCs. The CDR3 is CASSLELATTDTQYF. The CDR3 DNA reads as TGTGCCAGCAGCTTGGAACTAGCGACCACAGATACGCAGTATTTT.